This TCR beta chain was recorded in a study of T-cell reconstitution after alpha-beta-depleted transplantation in children. Unique molecular identifiers tagged the TCRbeta library. Via MiXCR, TCRdb re-called the PCR reads, giving one row per CDR3 protein. In the table there are approximately 1,000,000 distinct CDR3 sequences, less than 30% of which are singletons. Per the germline V gene, CDR1 is DFQATT and CDR2 is SNEGSKA (reference sequence). Trimming took off 6 bases at V and 1 base at J, with 15 bases between the two ends. The CDR3 is 15 residues long. The rearrangement joins TRBV20-1 to TRBJ2-2; a possible D gene is TRBD1 (6 bases). This receptor was identified in a boy under three years old who had a stem cell transplant for SCID, so the T cells may come from the graft donor. Sample: PBMCs, mostly from graft donor cells, taken 360 days after TCRalphabeta/CD19-depleted stem cell transplant. CDR3 sequence: CSAPLDSRNTGELFF. The DNA of the CDR3 is TGCAGTGCCCCCTTGGACAGCCGGAACACCGGGGAGCTGTTTTTT.